Detailed here is one T cell receptor beta chain. Its antigen is unknown. In germline, CDR1 is WSHSY, CDR2 SAAADI. V was clipped by 6 bases and J by 4 bases, with 19 bases between them. The length of the CDR3 is 15 residues. The sample belongs to a study of shared clonotypes between healthy human individuals. Study-level information: The donor group consisted of a couple of women and a few men, aged 18 to 49. Notes on the study in general: Memory subsets had estimated richness that was generally smaller than that of naive subsets.

Libraries were prepared by immunoSEQ multiplex PCR; TCRdb keeps only in-frame clonotypes and omits some of them. There are more than 2 million clones in the sample; 85% to 95% occur only once, and approximately 1.2% lies in the top ten. It was CD45RO-negative cells, positively selected for CCR7, that made up naive CD8 cells, with terminally differentiated effector memory CD45RA+ cells excluded. All donors were Caucasian adults living in Nashville, Tennessee. Sequencing used naive CD8+ T cells sorted from blood. The clonotype originates from a man in his late teens or twenties in good health. This chain links TRBV10-2 with TRBJ2-7; D is possibly TRBD2 (6 bases). DNA of the CDR3: TGCGCCAGCAGCCCATACCGGGACTTCCTATACGAGCAGTACTTC. It encodes CASSPYRDFLYEQYF.